This T cell receptor (beta chain) was identified during a study of blood T cell repertoires in COVID-19. Study-level background: Donors in the United States, Italy and Spain gave samples during acute or convalescent COVID-19. The cDNA or gDNA used as material had been derived from T cells, B-cell-depleted T cells, or PBMCs.

The V gene's germline CDR1 is SGHNT and CDR2 YYREEE (reference sequence). V gave up 0 bases and J gave up 2 bases, with 7 bases separating them. The CDR3 covers 14 residues. Per the study methods: The assay estimated nucleated cells by amplifying reference gene primers. The table came from immunoSEQ multiplex PCR; TCRdb's copy has only in-frame clones and leaves some out. V, J and clone size are taken as reported in that table, and D and trimming were inferred from the DNA itself. The data contain about 180,000 clones, about 86% of them singletons. The TCR comes from a man between 65 and 85 years old with active or convalescent COVID-19. The V gene is TRBV5-4, the J gene TRBJ2-3, with no clear D. Sequenced sample: peripheral blood. CDR3: CASSLVLYTDTQYF. CDR3 in DNA: TGTGCCAGCAGCTTGGTGTTATACACAGATACGCAGTATTTT.